This TCR beta chain was sequenced during a study of identical twins. TCRdb passed the 5' RACE reads through MiXCR, listing each CDR3 protein once. The top ten clones hold roughly 0.5% of a sample with 500,000 to 650,000 distinct CDR3 sequences, 20% to 25% of them seen once. V lost 3 bases, J lost 0 bases, and 19 bases lay in between. There are 18 residues in the CDR3. Germline lookup yields CDR1 LGHDT and CDR2 YNNKEL (reference sequence). This same sample was also part of a study on yellow fever vaccine responses in identical twins.

The source of this sequence is a woman aged 18-29 years in good health. Sequenced material: CD4+ T cells sorted from blood. This rearrangement joins TRBV3-1 to TRBJ2-3; a possible D gene is TRBD1 (7 bases). In nucleotides, the CDR3 is TGTGCCAGCAGCCACTGGGCGGTCAGGGGGGAGAGCACAGATACGCAGTATTTT. Translation: CASSHWAVRGESTDTQYF.